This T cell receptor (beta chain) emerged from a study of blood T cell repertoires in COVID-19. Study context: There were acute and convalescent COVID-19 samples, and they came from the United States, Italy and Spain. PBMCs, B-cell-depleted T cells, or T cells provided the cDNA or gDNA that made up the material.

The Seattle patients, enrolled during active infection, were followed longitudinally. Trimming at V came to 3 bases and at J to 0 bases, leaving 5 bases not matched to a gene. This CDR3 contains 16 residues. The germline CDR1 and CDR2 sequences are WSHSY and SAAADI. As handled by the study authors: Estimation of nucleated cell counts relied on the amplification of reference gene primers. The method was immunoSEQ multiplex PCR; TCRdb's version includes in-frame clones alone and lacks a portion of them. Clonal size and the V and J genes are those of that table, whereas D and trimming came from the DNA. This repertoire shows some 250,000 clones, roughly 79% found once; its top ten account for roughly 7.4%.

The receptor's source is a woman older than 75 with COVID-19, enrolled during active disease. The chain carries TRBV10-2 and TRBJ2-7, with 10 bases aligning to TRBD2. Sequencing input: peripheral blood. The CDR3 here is CASSDPSGGGSYEQYF. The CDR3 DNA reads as TGCGCCAGCAGTGACCCTAGCGGGGGTGGCTCCTACGAGCAGTACTTC.